A single sample is the source of the 24 T cell receptor beta chains below, sequenced in a study of blood T cell repertoires in COVID-19. The protocol was immunoSEQ multiplex PCR, while the TCRdb copy is restricted to in-frame clones and leaves out a portion. Of about 300,000 clones listed, about nine tenths are singletons. The sample consisted of PBMCs or T cells enriched from blood (not recorded which). The receptors come from a woman aged 18-29 years who had recovered from COVID-19.

The chain couples TRBV6-5 to TRBJ1-2; 7 nucleotides match TRBD1. Looked up from germline, CDR1 is MNHEY and CDR2 is SVGAGI. The CDR3 consists of 14 residues. The V gene end was trimmed by 6 bases and the J gene end by 2 bases; junction bases not matched to a gene: 6. The CDR3 region is CASSRDSNNYGYTF. The CDR3, as DNA: TGTGCCAGCAGCAGGGACAGTAACAACTATGGCTACACCTTC.

The CDR3 DNA sequence: TGTGCCAGCAGGGCAGTGACAGGGACTGAAAAACTGTTTTTT. Translating it yields CASRAVTGTEKLFF. The rearrangement joins TRBV25-1 to TRBJ1-4, with 7 bases aligning to TRBD1. From germline, CDR1 is MGHDK and CDR2 SYGVNS. Trimming removed 6 bases from V and 7 bases from J; junction bases left unmatched: 8. There are 14 residues in the CDR3.

Points on this clone: The same CDR3 also results from other DNA sequences found in this sample. The chain has TRBV7-9 and TRBJ2-7, with a tentative D call TRBD2 (5 bases). Trimming left V 2 bases short and J 4 bases short, with 6 bases between. This CDR3 region has 12 residues. From germline, CDR1 is SEHNR and CDR2 FQNEAQ (reference sequence). CDR3 residues: CASSLTGYEQYF. Here the CDR3 DNA reads TGTGCCAGCAGCTTAACGGGGTACGAGCAGTACTTC.

The chain has TRBV28 and TRBJ1-3, with 10 nucleotides matching TRBD1. This CDR3 contains 14 residues. Per germline, CDR1 MDHEN and CDR2 SYDVKM. The trim removed 6 bases at V and 5 bases at J, leaving 4 bases unmatched. The CDR3 here is CASRGQGTRNTIYF. CDR3 bases: TGTGCCAGCAGGGGACAGGGGACGAGAAACACCATATATTTT.

This chain's CDR3 is CASSSGTGVRGTDTQYF. CDR3 in DNA: TGTGCCAGCAGTTCCGGGACAGGGGTTCGAGGCACAGATACGCAGTATTTT. The chain has TRBV28 and TRBJ2-3, with 10 positions matching TRBD1. The CDR3 length is 17 residues. The germline V gene encodes CDR1 MDHEN and CDR2 SYDVKM. V was pared by 4 bases and J by 1 base, with 8 bases of the junction left unmatched.

The rearrangement uses TRBV29-1 and TRBJ1-6, with D perhaps TRBD1 (5 bases). Germline lookup yields CDR1 SQVTM and CDR2 ANQGSEA. The CDR3 totals 20 residues. V lost 0 bases to trimming and J lost 1 base, with 22 bases between them. CDR3 sequence: CSVEDWRQPEPNSYNSPLHF. In DNA, the CDR3 is TGCAGCGTTGAAGATTGGCGACAGCCAGAACCAAATTCCTATAATTCACCCCTCCACTTT. The whole variable domain, filled in from reference TRBV29-1 and TRBJ1-6, reads SAVISQKPSRDICQRGTSLTIQCQVDSQVTMMFWYRQQPGQSLTLIATANQGSEATYESGFVIDKFPISRPNLTFSTLTVSNMSPEDSSIYLCSVEDWRQPEPNSYNSPLHFGNGTRLTVT.

The chain is built from TRBV3-1 (or the pseudogene TRBV3-2) and TRBJ1-4, with unresolved D. Trimming took off 1 base at V and 7 bases at J, with 7 bases between the two ends. The CDR3 runs 13 residues. Germline V lookup: CDR1 LGHDT, CDR2 YNNKEL (reference sequence). The CDR3 region is CASSQVRSEKLFF. The CDR3 coding sequence is TGTGCCAGCAGCCAAGTCCGGAGTGAAAAACTGTTTTTT.

The rearrangement joins TRBV7-8 to TRBJ2-7, with 9 bases fitting TRBD1. The V segment lost 5 bases and the J segment 0 bases; nucleotides outside the gene matches: 11. Germline V gives CDR1 SGHVS, CDR2 FQNEAQ. This CDR3 comprises 17 residues. The CDR3 region has the DNA TGTGCCAGCAGCCCTAGGCCGGGACAGGGTGTCTCCTACGAGCAGTACTTC. Translated, it gives CASSPRPGQGVSYEQYF.

The chain combines TRBV29-1 with TRBJ1-1; D gene unclear. There are 12 residues in the CDR3. From germline, CDR1 is SQVTM and CDR2 ANQGSEA. Trimming stripped 6 bases from V and 5 bases from J, with 13 bases between. The CDR3 reads CSVINAGTEAFF. The CDR3 region has the DNA TGCAGCGTCATCAACGCGGGTACTGAAGCTTTCTTT.

In its sample, this clone was seen a few times. The chain combines TRBV14 with TRBJ2-7; TRBD1 might be the D (5 bases). The CDR3 is made up of 13 amino acids. The germline gives CDR1 SGHDN, CDR2 FVKESK. Trimming left V 4 bases short and J 3 bases short, with 10 bases between. Written as DNA, the CDR3 is TGTGCCAGCAGCCTGGGGCGGTACTACGAGCAGTACTTC. The encoded protein is CASSLGRYYEQYF.

This clone has a single count. V is TRBV7-9 and J is TRBJ1-1, with unresolved D. Between the trimmed V and J ends, which lost 5 bases and 4 bases, there was a span of 8 bases. The CDR3 loop spans 12 amino acids. Germline loops: CDR1 SEHNR, CDR2 FQNEAQ (reference sequence). The CDR3, as DNA: TGTGCCAGCAGCGCCGTCGGCACTGAAGCTTTCTTT. It specifies CASSAVGTEAFF. Full variable domain (remainder filled in from reference TRBV7-9 and TRBJ1-1): DTGVSQNPRHKITKRGQNVTFRCDPISEHNRLYWYRQTLGQGPEFLTYFQNEAQLEKSRLLSDRFSAERPKGSFSTLEIQRTEQGDSAMYLCASSAVGTEAFFGQGTRLTVV.

This clone was counted only a few times. The chain carries TRBV28 and TRBJ1-5; tentatively, D is TRBD1 (5 bases). This CDR3 spans 14 amino acids. The germline V and J ends were trimmed by 4 bases and 5 bases, with 12 bases remaining between them. Germline CDR1 is MDHEN and CDR2 is SYDVKM. The DNA for the CDR3 is TGTGCCAGCAGTTCGACGGGGACTGATCAGCCCCAGCATTTT. The encoded protein is CASSSTGTDQPQHF.

The rearrangement links TRBV7-6 to TRBJ2-7; a possible D gene is TRBD2 (6 bases). Germline V gene sequence: CDR1 SGHVS, CDR2 FNYEAQ. Between the trimmed V and J ends, which lost 5 bases and 6 bases, there was a span of 20 bases. The CDR3 totals 15 residues. The CDR3 sequence: CASSEGRGGGREQYF. The CDR3 DNA reads TGTGCCAGCAGCGAGGGCCGGGGAGGAGGCCGCGAGCAGTACTTC.

In DNA form, the CDR3 reads TGTGCCAGCAGTTCCACAGGGGGCGCAGGTGAAAAACTGTTTTTT. Translation gives CASSSTGGAGEKLFF. The chain uses TRBV28 and TRBJ1-4, with 9 bases lining up with TRBD1. CDR1 is MDHEN, CDR2 SYDVKM, per germline. Unmatched junction bases numbered 7, after V lost 4 bases and J lost 7 bases. The CDR3 spans 15 residues.

J is TRBJ1-1 and V is TRBV10-3, with no clear D. Germline assignment: CDR1 ENHRY and CDR2 SYGVKD. The CDR3 contains 12 residues. In DNA form, the CDR3 reads TGTGCGGGTAGAACAGAGAACACTGAAGCTTTCTTT. It is translated as CAGRTENTEAFF.

This chain links TRBV6-1 with TRBJ2-7, with TRBD1 matching over 8 bases. The V gene's germline CDR1 is MNHNS and CDR2 SASEGT. Trimming removed 3 bases from V and 1 base from J; junction bases left unmatched: 2. The length of the CDR3 is 14 residues. CDR3 bases: TGTGCCAGCAGTGAGGGGACAGGTTCCTACGAGCAGTACTTC. It specifies CASSEGTGSYEQYF.

The rearrangement links TRBV15 to TRBJ2-3; a weak D match, TRBD2 (5 bases). Trimming stripped 1 base from V and 4 bases from J, with 12 bases between. Per the germline V gene, CDR1 is LNHNV and CDR2 is YYDKDF (reference sequence). This CDR3 is 15 amino acids long. The CDR3 DNA sequence: TGTGCCACCAGCAGAGCGGGATTCGGGCCAGATACGCAGTATTTT. It is translated as CATSRAGFGPDTQYF.

The chain joins TRBV7-9 to TRBJ1-3; TRBD1 matches 8 bases. The length of the CDR3 is 15 residues. Germline values: CDR1 SEHNR, CDR2 FQNEAQ (reference sequence). V lost 5 bases to trimming and J lost 2 bases; unmatched junction nucleotides: 5. For the CDR3, the DNA is TGTGCCAGCAGCCCCACGGACAGGGCTGGAAACACCATATATTTT. Translating it yields CASSPTDRAGNTIYF.

J is TRBJ1-1 and V is TRBV27; 7 bases agree with TRBD1. The CDR3 spans 14 residues. The V segment lost 5 bases and the J segment 7 bases; nucleotides outside the gene matches: 10. Per germline, CDR1 MNHEY and CDR2 SMNVEV (reference sequence). As DNA, the CDR3 is TGTGCCAGCAGTCCCCCGGACAGGCGCGGTGAAGCTTTCTTT. Translated: CASSPPDRRGEAFF.

The CDR3 loop reads CASSQSWDRAKETQYF. The DNA of the CDR3 is TGTGCCAGCAGCCAAAGCTGGGACAGGGCGAAAGAGACCCAGTACTTC. The rearrangement joins TRBV7-6 to TRBJ2-5; 9 bases are a match to TRBD1. The CDR3 length is 16 residues. V lost 5 bases to trimming and J lost 3 bases; unmatched junction nucleotides: 10. Germline CDR1 SGHVS, CDR2 FNYEAQ.

V is TRBV7-2 and J is TRBJ2-7; TRBD2 matches at 9 bases. V lost 6 bases and J lost 2; bases outside the gene matches: 5. In germline, CDR1 is SGHTA, CDR2 FQGNSA. This CDR3 is built from 14 residues. The CDR3 DNA reads TGTGCCAGCAGATTTACTAGCGGGCCCTACGAGCAGTACTTC. Encoded protein: CASRFTSGPYEQYF.

This chain joins TRBV14 and TRBJ2-1; D remains ambiguous. V was shortened by 3 bases and J by 7 bases, with 13 bases between the two germline ends. The CDR3 covers 14 residues. From germline, CDR1 is SGHDN and CDR2 FVKESK. The CDR3 here is CASSQLVTRNEQFF. CDR3 sequence (DNA): TGTGCCAGCAGCCAGTTGGTAACCAGAAATGAGCAGTTCTTC.

The genes are TRBV12-3 or TRBV12-4 and TRBJ1-2; perhaps TRBD1 as D (5 bases). V was pared by 3 bases and J by 3 bases, with 8 bases between. The CDR3 runs 13 residues. The CDR3 reads CASSFLGHYGYTF. Written as DNA, the CDR3 is TGTGCCAGCAGTTTCTTGGGGCACTATGGCTACACCTTC.

J is TRBJ2-1 and V is TRBV9; maybe TRBD2 (6 bases). V lost 0 bases, J lost 7 bases, and 23 bases lay in between. This CDR3 contains 18 residues. In germline, CDR1 is SGDLS, CDR2 YYNGEE. CDR3 residues: CASSVEESGPTKINEQFF. Here the CDR3 DNA reads TGTGCCAGCAGCGTAGAGGAGAGCGGGCCGACCAAAATTAATGAGCAGTTCTTC.